This is a list of T cell receptor beta chains from one sample in a study of cytomegalovirus exposure and HLA in healthy donors. The data were produced by immunoSEQ multiplex PCR, yet TCRdb's version contains in-frame clones alone and is incomplete. The profile covers some 160,000 clones, with more than 75% appearing a single time and 2.5% to 3% taken by the ten largest. The specimen sequenced was PBMCs. These receptors were collected from a man aged 18 to 29 in good health and CMV-seronegative. The CDR3 runs from the conserved cysteine through the conserved F or W. The order of the fields is D gene, V gene, J gene, clone size, CDR3 DNA, CDR3 protein. A D gene is named only where the DNA matches it firmly. Part of the rows lack a size; the others show once, few, many or a class for expanded clones.

>TRBD1|TRBV10-2|TRBJ2-1|-
TGCGCCAGCAGGGACAGGTCTAGGAATGAGCAGTTCTTC
CASRDRSRNEQFF
>-|TRBV28|TRBJ1-2|few
TGTGCCATCCCAGGACTGGACTATGGCTACACCTTC
CAIPGLDYGYTF
>TRBD1|TRBV6-5|TRBJ1-1|-
TGTGCCAGCAGTTATCGCGGACAGGGGGCATGGACTGAAGCTTTCTTT
CASSYRGQGAWTEAFF
>-|TRBV2|TRBJ2-3|-
TGTGCCAGCAGGGAGCGAGGGAGCACAGATACGCAGTATTTT
CASRERGSTDTQYF
>-|TRBV2|TRBJ2-1|-
TGTGCCAGCAGTGCGGGTATCCATGAGCAGTTCTTC
CASSAGIHEQFF
>TRBD2|TRBV10-3|TRBJ2-3|-
TGTGCCATCAGTGAGCTAGCGGGGGGGCCAGGTACGCAGTATTTT
CAISELAGGPGTQYF
>-|TRBV13|TRBJ1-2|-
TGTGCCAGCAGCCCCCGGACAGCTTTCTACACCTTC
CASSPRTAFYTF
>TRBD1|TRBV29-1|TRBJ2-7|-
TGCAGCGCCGGGACAGGACCCTACGAGCAGTACTTC
CSAGTGPYEQYF
>-|TRBV6-1|TRBJ2-1|-
TGTGCCAGCAGTGCGCGAGGTGAGCAGTTCTTC
CASSARGEQFF
>TRBD2|TRBV7-6|TRBJ2-7|-
TGTGCCAGCAGCCGAGGACCGGGACTAGCGGATCTCTCCTACGAGCAGTACTTC
CASSRGPGLADLSYEQYF
>-|TRBV2|TRBJ2-5|-
TGTGCCAGCAGTGAATATCAGGAAAAAGAGACCCAGTACTTC
CASSEYQEKETQYF
>TRBD1|TRBV27|TRBJ2-7|-
TGTGCCAGCAGTCTACTAAGGACAGGGGGCGTTTTTGGTGAGCAGTACTTC
CASSLLRTGGVFGEQYF
>TRBD1|TRBV28|TRBJ2-3|-
TGTGCCAGCAGTTTCCTGACAGGGGGCTTAGCGGGTTCTAAAGGGAATACGCAGTATTTT
CASSFLTGGLAGSKGNTQYF
>TRBD1|TRBV6-1|TRBJ1-1|-
TGTGCCAGCAGTTGGGGACAGGGCGATGAAGCTTTCTTT
CASSWGQGDEAFF
>TRBD1|TRBV19|TRBJ2-2|-
TGTGCCAGTAGTGGGACAGGGGACACCGGGGAGCTGTTTTTT
CASSGTGDTGELFF